The clone carrying this T cell receptor (beta chain) was seen only a few times. The antigen is not known. Study donors comprised healthy, HIV-negative adults devoid of recent acute infection or vaccination. Unsorted samples used roughly 95 million PBMCs for genomic DNA. Libraries were prepared by immunoSEQ multiplex PCR; TCRdb keeps only in-frame clonotypes and omits some of them. The repertoire holds about 490,000 clones, with less than 80% as singletons. This record comes from a study of shared clonotypes between healthy human individuals. Study outcomes and limitations: Represented genetic and exposure-history diversity was restricted by having few donors.

V lost 1 base and J lost 4, with 13 bases in between. Germline V CDR1 and CDR2: MNHNS, SASEGT. The CDR3 has 15 amino acids. The sequenced sample consisted of PBMCs. J is TRBJ1-2 and V is TRBV6-1, with D hard to call. The TCR was taken from a woman aged 40 to 50 in good health. Some clones in this sample may be carry-over from other donors' samples. The CDR3 DNA reads as TGTGCCAGCAGTGAAGGGGGTTGGAGGGCCTATGGCTACACCTTC. Translated: CASSEGGWRAYGYTF.